Following are 21 T cell receptor beta chains from one sample sequenced in a study of cytomegalovirus exposure and HLA in healthy donors. With 60 Vbeta and 13 Jbeta primers, the PCR was carried out. Only in-frame clones appear in the TCRdb table, and some are missing; sequencing was by immunoSEQ multiplex PCR. This sample has 150,000 to 200,000 clones; about three quarters occur once, and the top ten carry around 0.97%. The sequenced sample was PBMCs. The receptors originated from a woman in her forties or fifties in good health and CMV-seropositive.

The rearrangement uses TRBV9 and TRBJ1-1; 10 bases line up with TRBD1. The length of the CDR3 is 13 residues. Germline CDR1 and CDR2: SGDLS and YYNGEE. V dropped 3 bases and J dropped 9; count of bases not matched to a gene: 5. This chain's CDR3 is CASSAGQGGKAFF. The CDR3 bases are TGTGCCAGCAGCGCAGGACAGGGGGGGAAAGCTTTCTTT.

This chain links TRBV19 with TRBJ2-3, with TRBD2 matching over 10 bases. Trimming cost V 6 bases and J 7 bases; bases outside gene matches: 7. Germline CDR1 and CDR2: LNHDA and SQIVND (reference sequence). This CDR3 contains 14 residues. CDR3 nucleotide sequence: TGTGCCAGTAGATTAGCGGGGGGAGAGTATACGCAGTATTTT. This codes for CASRLAGGEYTQYF.

The rearrangement uses TRBV4-1 and TRBJ2-7; tentatively, D is TRBD2 (5 bases). This CDR3 region has 16 residues. With 0 bases removed from V and 3 bases from J, the gap between germline ends came to 15 bases. In germline, CDR1 is MGHRA, CDR2 YSYEKL. The chain's CDR3 is CASSQDQEAPDYEQYF. CDR3 in DNA: TGCGCCAGCAGCCAAGATCAGGAGGCACCGGACTACGAGCAGTACTTC.

V and J are TRBV13 and TRBJ2-4; D uncertain. The CDR3 is 17 amino acids. Germline V gene lookup returns CDR1 PRHDT and CDR2 FYEKMQ (reference sequence). V lost 5 bases to trimming and J lost 0 bases, with 17 bases between them. The CDR3 protein is CASSPPTGLIAKNIQYF. CDR3 in DNA: TGTGCCAGCAGCCCCCCGACGGGTCTGATAGCCAAAAACATTCAGTACTTC.

The chain combines TRBV9 with TRBJ2-1, with D maybe TRBD2 (5 bases). V gave up 0 bases and J gave up 15 bases, with 19 bases separating them. The CDR3 covers 14 residues. From germline, CDR1 is SGDLS and CDR2 YYNGEE. CDR3 DNA: TGTGCCAGCAGCGTAGAGGCTAGCCCCCTCAGCCTGTTCTTC. It translates to CASSVEASPLSLFF.

The chain uses TRBV18 and TRBJ2-7; TRBD1 is a possible D gene (5 bases). The V end was cut by 1 base, the J end by 6 bases, with 10 bases between. This CDR3 is 13 amino acids long. CDR1 KGHSH and CDR2 LQKENI come from the germline V gene. The CDR3 region has the DNA TGTGCCAGCTCACCACAGACAGAGGCCGAGCAGTACTTC. Protein: CASSPQTEAEQYF.

This chain connects TRBV5-4 to TRBJ2-3; 11 bases are a match to TRBD2. The CDR3 spans 16 residues. The trim removed 0 bases at V and 2 bases at J, leaving 2 bases unmatched. Germline CDR1 reads SGHNT; CDR2 reads YYREEE (reference sequence). The CDR3 loop reads CASSLGLAGPTDTQYF. Written as DNA, the CDR3 is TGTGCCAGCAGCTTGGGACTAGCGGGGCCCACAGATACGCAGTATTTT.

The V call is TRBV19, the J call TRBJ1-3; D may be TRBD1 (5 bases). Germline CDR1 is LNHDA and CDR2 is SQIVND (reference sequence). V lost 3 bases to trimming and J lost 2 bases, with 11 bases between them. The CDR3 extends over 15 amino acids. CDR3 sequence: CASSIGGDPGNTIYF. CDR3 sequence (DNA): TGTGCCAGTAGTATCGGAGGGGATCCTGGAAACACCATATATTTT.

This clone has more than one count but fewer than ten. The chain carries TRBV12-2 and TRBJ1-1; the table's D gene call, TRBD1, was not cross checked with the DNA. TRBV12-2 is designated a pseudogene. The CDR3 totals 17 residues. The CDR3 loop reads CASRFYIPQKHHGGAFF. The CDR3 nucleotides read TGTGCAAGTCGCTTTTACATACCACAGAAACACCACGGTGGAGCTTTCTTT.

The CDR3 DNA sequence: TGTGCCAGTAGGGACAGGGGGCGGACAGATACGCAGTATTTT. Translation gives CASRDRGRTDTQYF. The chain recombines TRBV19 with TRBJ2-3; 11 bases are a match to TRBD1. The CDR3 extends over 14 amino acids. CDR1 and CDR2 (germline): LNHDA, SQIVND (reference sequence). The V segment lost 6 bases and the J segment 3 bases; nucleotides outside the gene matches: 2.

The rearrangement joins TRBV5-1 to TRBJ2-1; a weak D match, TRBD2 (6 bases). The CDR3 extends over 14 amino acids. Trimming left V 2 bases short and J 0 bases short, with 6 bases between. Per germline, CDR1 SGHRS and CDR2 YFSETQ. CDR3 sequence (DNA): TGCGCCAGCAGCTTTAGCGGCTCCTACAATGAGCAGTTCTTC. Translation gives CASSFSGSYNEQFF.

This rearrangement joins TRBV5-1 to TRBJ2-3; TRBD2 matches 14 bases. Unmatched junction bases numbered 7, after V lost 4 bases and J lost 0 bases. CDR1 and CDR2 (germline): SGHRS, YFSETQ. This CDR3 spans 18 amino acids. In DNA form, the CDR3 reads TGCGCCAGCAGCATCGGGACTAGCGGGGGTACTAGCACAGATACGCAGTATTTT. This gives the protein CASSIGTSGGTSTDTQYF. The complete variable domain, with remaining parts taken from reference TRBV5-1 and TRBJ2-3, reads KAGVTQTPRYLIKTRGQQVTLSCSPISGHRSVSWYQQTPGQGLQFLFEYFSETQRNKGNFPGRFSGRQFSNSRSEMNVSTLELGDSALYLCASSIGTSGGTSTDTQYFGPGTRLTVL.

The V gene is TRBV27, the J gene TRBJ1-3; 9 bases are shared with TRBD1. The CDR3 contains 14 residues. The V gene end was trimmed by 5 bases and the J gene end by 2 bases; junction bases not matched to a gene: 1. The V gene's germline CDR1 is MNHEY and CDR2 SMNVEV (reference sequence). The CDR3 here is CASSRDRAGNTIYF. The DNA for the CDR3 is TGTGCCAGCAGTCGGGACAGGGCTGGAAACACCATATATTTT.

The rearrangement uses TRBV6-5 and TRBJ2-1, with 11 bases matching TRBD2. The CDR3 runs 16 residues. The junction had 3 bases not matched to a gene; V was cut back by 3 bases and J by 2 bases. Germline V gene sequence: CDR1 MNHEY, CDR2 SVGAGI. CDR3 in amino acids: CASSYRGLAAYNEQFF. CDR3 DNA sequence: TGTGCCAGCAGTTATCGGGGACTAGCGGCCTACAATGAGCAGTTCTTC.

This clone was detected only once. In nucleotides, the CDR3 is TGTGCCAGCAGCGCACCCGACTACAGGGTGGGGAATTCACCCCTCCACTTT. Amino acids: CASSAPDYRVGNSPLHF. This rearrangement joins TRBV5-4 to TRBJ1-6, with D maybe TRBD1 (6 bases). Trimming took off 4 bases at V and 7 bases at J, with 21 bases between the two ends. The CDR3 spans 17 residues. Germline lookup yields CDR1 SGHNT and CDR2 YYREEE (reference sequence).

In this sample, this clone turned up a few times. CDR3 nucleotides: TGTGCCAGCAGTTACCGGGACAGGGGGCCAGCCACTGAAGCTTTCTTT. This gives the protein CASSYRDRGPATEAFF. V and J are TRBV6-6 and TRBJ1-1; the match to TRBD1 covers 12 bases. CDR3 length equals 16 residues. V lost 2 bases and J lost 4; bases outside the gene matches: 5. Germline lookup yields CDR1 MNHNY and CDR2 SVGAGI (reference sequence).

The CDR3 DNA reads as TGTGCCAGCAGTGAAAACAGGGGGTTGTACAATGAGCAGTTCTTC. This sequence encodes CASSENRGLYNEQFF. The gene calls are TRBV6-1 and TRBJ2-1, with TRBD1 identical over 8 bases. Losses at the gene ends were 2 bases for V and 4 bases for J; bases not matched to a gene: 4. This CDR3 comprises 15 residues. Looked up from germline, CDR1 is MNHNS and CDR2 is SASEGT.

This clone has a handful of counts. The genes are TRBV5-1 and TRBJ2-5, with 10 bases identical to TRBD1. The germline V gene has CDR1 SGHRS and CDR2 YFSETQ. The ends lost 2 bases at V and 3 bases at J; junction bases unmatched: 1. CDR3 length equals 14 residues. The CDR3 DNA reads TGCGCCAGCAGCTTCGGGACAGGGGAAGAGACCCAGTACTTC. Amino acids: CASSFGTGEETQYF.

A word on this clone: An end of the junction differs from the germline gene, which may be a read error. V and J are TRBV10-3 and TRBJ1-2; possibly TRBD1 for D (5 bases). The CDR3 runs 13 residues. Per germline, CDR1 ENHRY and CDR2 SYGVKD. The CDR3, as DNA: TGTGCCATCAATGAGGGGAGCGGCTATGGCTACACCTTC. It codes for CAINEGSGYGYTF.

A few counts support this clone. This chain joins TRBV5-4 and TRBJ2-7; 7 positions agree with TRBD2. J was trimmed by 2 bases and V by 3 bases; bases with no gene match: 5. The CDR3 consists of 14 residues. Per the germline V gene, CDR1 is SGHNT and CDR2 is YYREEE (reference sequence). The CDR3 reads CASSSKTSPYEQYF. CDR3 nucleotide sequence: TGTGCCAGCAGCTCCAAGACTAGCCCCTACGAGCAGTACTTC.

The chain carries TRBV5-1 and TRBJ2-5; weak D call: TRBD2 (5 bases). Germline V gene data show CDR1 as SGHRS and CDR2 as YFSETQ. Trimming stripped 4 bases from V and 4 bases from J, with 17 bases between. The CDR3 loop spans 15 amino acids. The DNA for the CDR3 is TGCGCCAGCAGCCCTTTTCTCGAGGGTAGAGAGACCCAGTACTTC. This gives the protein CASSPFLEGRETQYF.